These 17 T cell receptor beta chains originate from one sample sequenced in a study of OX40 agonist ivuxolimab in advanced cancers. The data were produced by immunoSEQ multiplex PCR, yet TCRdb's version contains in-frame clones alone and is incomplete. The table has tens of thousands of clones, approximately 90% seen once; the top ten hold 9.5% to 13%. The sequences come from CD4+ or CD8+ T cells sorted from blood, collected in a trial of the OX40 agonist ivuxolimab. The receptors stem from an adult with an advanced solid tumor such as melanoma, head and neck, liver or kidney cancer.

The rearrangement joins TRBV28 to TRBJ1-5; 7 bases are a match to TRBD1. CDR1 is MDHEN, CDR2 SYDVKM, per germline. The CDR3 length is 15 residues. The J segment lost 7 bases and the V segment lost 7 bases, leaving 13 bases of the junction unmatched. As DNA, the CDR3 is TGTGCCAGCACCATCCAGGGCAGGGGGTTGCAGCCCCAGCATTTT. This translates into CASTIQGRGLQPQHF.

The chain has TRBV11-2 and TRBJ2-7; 8 nucleotides agree with TRBD1. The CDR3 is 14 amino acids. The V segment lost 4 bases and the J segment 2 bases; nucleotides outside the gene matches: 4. The V gene's germline CDR1 is SGHAT and CDR2 FQNNGV. For the CDR3, the DNA is TGTGCCAGCAGCTCTCAGACAGGGGCCTACGAGCAGTACTTC. This encodes CASSSQTGAYEQYF.

This sequence joins TRBV7-9 and TRBJ2-1, with TRBD2 identical over 8 bases. The CDR3 runs 15 residues. The germline V gene has CDR1 SEHNR and CDR2 FQNEAQ (reference sequence). The ends lost 1 base at V and 10 bases at J; junction bases unmatched: 9. The CDR3 region has the DNA TGTGCCAGCAGCTTAGTGTCGGGAGGGCCATACGAGCAGTTCTTC. Translation gives CASSLVSGGPYEQFF.

The genes are TRBV5-4 and TRBJ2-4; D gene unclear. Trimming cost V 4 bases and J 11 bases, with 13 bases left between them. CDR1 SGHNT and CDR2 YYREEE come from the germline V gene (reference sequence). This CDR3 is 12 amino acids long. CDR3 residues: CASSGPGQVQYF. In DNA, the CDR3 is TGTGCCAGCAGCGGGCCCGGCCAGGTTCAGTACTTC.

The gene calls are TRBV5-4 and TRBJ2-3; D is uncertain. V dropped 1 base and J dropped 5 bases, with 8 bases sitting between them. The CDR3 is 13 amino acids. CDR1 SGHNT and CDR2 YYREEE come from the germline V gene (reference sequence). This chain's CDR3 is CASSLLVGDTQYF. The CDR3 DNA reads as TGTGCCAGCAGCTTGTTGGTAGGAGATACGCAGTATTTT.

This clone came up once. J is TRBJ2-7 and V is TRBV11-2; D gene ambiguous. Germline values: CDR1 SGHAT, CDR2 FQNNGV. This CDR3 is built from 12 residues. The V and J ends lost 3 bases and 5 bases respectively, with 8 bases between them. The CDR3 loop reads CASSFIENEQYF. For the CDR3, the DNA is TGTGCCAGCAGCTTTATCGAGAACGAGCAGTACTTC.

The V call is TRBV28, the J call TRBJ2-7, with D perhaps being TRBD1 or TRBD2 (5 bases each). This CDR3 contains 11 residues. Per germline, CDR1 MDHEN and CDR2 SYDVKM. V was trimmed by 7 bases and J by 6 bases, leaving 10 bases between them. CDR3 residues: CASKGGGEQYF. CDR3 DNA sequence: TGTGCCAGCAAGGGTGGGGGCGAGCAGTACTTC.

This chain uses TRBV19 with TRBJ2-3, with D unresolved. This CDR3 has 14 amino acids. Germline assignment: CDR1 LNHDA and CDR2 SQIVND (reference sequence). V was trimmed by 3 bases and J by 3 bases, leaving 10 bases between them. The CDR3 region is CASSIEGGTDTQYF. The CDR3 nucleotides are TGTGCCAGTAGTATTGAAGGCGGTACAGATACGCAGTATTTT. The complete variable domain, with remaining parts taken from reference TRBV19 and TRBJ2-3, reads DGGITQSPKYLFRKEGQNVTLSCEQNLNHDAMYWYRQDPGQGLRLIYYSQIVNDFQKGDIAEGYSVSREKKESFPLTVTSAQKNPTAFYLCASSIEGGTDTQYFGPGTRLTVL.

CDR3: CASSDGHNTEAFF. The CDR3 nucleotides are TGTGCCAGCAGTGACGGACACAACACTGAAGCTTTCTTT. This chain connects TRBV6-4 to TRBJ1-1; a possible D gene is TRBD1 (5 bases). V dropped 2 bases and J dropped 2 bases, with 6 bases sitting between them. The V gene's germline CDR1 is MRHNA and CDR2 SNTAGT. The CDR3 covers 13 residues.

This CDR3 is CASRLVAGGQETQYF. CDR3 coding DNA: TGCGCCAGCAGACTAGTAGCGGGGGGTCAAGAGACCCAGTACTTC. This chain connects TRBV10-2 to TRBJ2-5; 10 bases are a match to TRBD2. The CDR3 has 15 amino acids. Germline CDR1 is WSHSY and CDR2 is SAAADI. V gave up 6 bases and J gave up 2 bases; unmatched junction bases: 6.

The rearrangement joins TRBV9 to TRBJ1-6, with unresolved D. Trimming pared 0 bases from V and 8 bases from J, leaving 15 bases between. CDR1 is SGDLS, CDR2 YYNGEE, per germline. The CDR3 has 16 amino acids. DNA of the CDR3: TGTGCCAGCAGCGTAGGGGTTGCAAGGCTTGATTCACCCCTCCACTTT. Protein sequence: CASSVGVARLDSPLHF.

The chain combines TRBV7-9 with TRBJ2-5; the D is unclear. The DNA end is more similar to TRBJ2-7, so the J call may be wrong. CDR1 is SEHNR, CDR2 FQNEAQ, per germline (reference sequence). The CDR3 loop spans 12 amino acids. CDR3 sequence (DNA): TGTGCCAGCAGCCCCGCAGGCTACGAGCAGTACTTC. Protein sequence: CASSPAGYEQYF.

The chain joins TRBV6-5 to TRBJ2-7; TRBD2 agrees at 12 bases. The CDR3 runs 16 residues. J was trimmed by 4 bases and V by 2 bases; bases with no gene match: 6. Germline CDR1 is MNHEY and CDR2 is SVGAGI. CDR3 DNA sequence: TGTGCCAGCAGTTACGCGACTAGCGGGAGTTTTTACGAGCAGTACTTC. Translation gives CASSYATSGSFYEQYF.

The chain couples TRBV6-9 to TRBJ2-7; D unresolved. The CDR3 is 11 residues long. CDR1 and CDR2 (germline): MNHGY, SVAAGI. Trimming shortened V by 6 bases and J by 5 bases, and 8 bases separated the two germline ends. Written as DNA, the CDR3 is TGTGCCAGCAGCCAATTACACGAGCAGTACTTC. Its protein product is CASSQLHEQYF.

The rearrangement joins TRBV19 to TRBJ1-1; D not resolved. The CDR3 has 12 residues. Trimming took off 9 bases at V and 0 bases at J, with 8 bases between the two ends. Germline CDR1 reads LNHDA; CDR2 reads SQIVND (reference sequence). The CDR3 sequence is CASRTVNTEAFF. The CDR3 DNA follows: TGTGCCAGCCGGACTGTGAACACTGAAGCTTTCTTT.

The chain recombines TRBV4-1 with TRBJ2-2; D is unresolved. V was shortened by 4 bases and J by 1 base, with 10 bases between the two germline ends. Per germline, CDR1 MGHRA and CDR2 YSYEKL. This CDR3 is built from 15 residues. CDR3 bases: TGCGCCAGCAGCCCCCGGGTTGTGAACACCGGGGAGCTGTTTTTT. It specifies CASSPRVVNTGELFF.

The V gene is TRBV9, the J gene TRBJ2-5; 9 bases are shared with TRBD1. This CDR3 is 14 amino acids long. The trim removed 2 bases at V and 3 bases at J, leaving 2 bases unmatched. Germline-derived CDR1 and CDR2 are SGDLS and YYNGEE. CDR3 in DNA: TGTGCCAGCAGCGTCACAGGGGGCGAAGAGACCCAGTACTTC. The encoded protein is CASSVTGGEETQYF.